This TCR beta chain was identified in a study of T-cell reconstitution after alpha-beta-depleted transplantation in children. Study-wide findings and caveats: Expanded graft clones numbering several hundred reportedly gave rise to alpha-beta T cells about two months after transplant. T-cell counts and diversity at one year post-transplant came mainly from newly produced T cells.

Using unique molecular identifiers, the investigators prepared the TCRbeta library. MiXCR, run by TCRdb on the PCR reads, gives a single entry per CDR3 protein. The sample lists hundreds of thousands of distinct CDR3 sequences; more than 15% were seen once. About this clonotype: No antigen is known for it.

This CDR3 comprises 18 residues. Germline V gives CDR1 SGHRS, CDR2 YFSETQ. The V gene end was trimmed by 0 bases and the J gene end by 0 bases; junction bases not matched to a gene: 5. The receptor's source is a male patient aged 2-15 years who had a stem cell transplant for acute lymphoblastic leukemia, so the T cells may come from the graft donor. The material sequenced was PBMCs, mostly from graft donor cells, taken 360 days after TCRalphabeta/CD19-depleted stem cell transplant. The chain joins TRBV5-1 to TRBJ2-1; 11 nucleotides align to TRBD2. Here the CDR3 reads CASSLVLAGGFSYNEQFF. CDR3 coding DNA: TGCGCCAGCAGCTTGGTATTAGCGGGGGGGTTCTCCTACAATGAGCAGTTCTTC.